The 17 T cell receptor beta chains below come from one sample, sequenced in a study of blood T cell repertoires in COVID-19. TCRdb keeps only in-frame clones here, not all; method: immunoSEQ multiplex PCR. The table has about 160,000 clones, 60% to 85% seen once. Input material: peripheral blood. Source of these receptors: an older man with acute or convalescent COVID-19.

V and J are TRBV6-5 and TRBJ1-2, with 9 bases aligning to TRBD1. CDR1 and CDR2 (germline): MNHEY, SVGAGI. Trimming took 8 bases from V and 7 from J; bases not matched to a gene: 8. The CDR3 runs to 13 residues. Here the CDR3 reads CASGTGRRTGYTF. For the CDR3, the DNA is TGTGCCAGCGGGACAGGGAGGCGGACTGGCTACACCTTC.

The chain couples TRBV11-3 to TRBJ2-5, with a weak D call TRBD2 (6 bases). The CDR3 contains 16 residues. The V end lost 5 bases, the J end lost 2 bases, and 18 bases lay between the germline ends. In germline, CDR1 is SGHNT, CDR2 YENEEA. The CDR3 is CASSARGGSLQETQYF. CDR3 DNA: TGTGCCAGCAGCGCTAGAGGAGGGTCTTTACAAGAGACCCAGTACTTC.

The chain is built from TRBV10-1 and TRBJ1-1; tentatively, D is TRBD1 (5 bases). V shed 3 bases and J shed 1 base, with 6 bases lying between them. The CDR3 spans 13 residues. CDR1 is WNHNN and CDR2 is SYGVQD in the germline V gene (reference sequence). The CDR3 loop is CASSDGGNTEAFF. The CDR3 nucleotides read TGCGCCAGCAGTGACGGGGGGAACACTGAAGCTTTCTTT.

The chain employs TRBV2 and TRBJ2-1; 11 bases are shared with TRBD1. V dropped 11 bases and J dropped 7; count of bases not matched to a gene: 4. This CDR3 spans 12 amino acids. The V gene's germline CDR1 is SNHLY and CDR2 FYNNEI. CDR3 DNA sequence: TGTGCCGGACAGGGGGCGAAGAATGAGCAGTTCTTC. This sequence encodes CAGQGAKNEQFF.

The chain carries TRBV7-6 and TRBJ2-7, with 8 bases aligning to TRBD2. The trim removed 1 base at V and 6 bases at J, leaving 5 bases unmatched. The CDR3 consists of 14 residues. CDR1 and CDR2 from the germline V gene are SGHVS and FNYEAQ. In nucleotides, the CDR3 is TGTGCCAGCAGCTTAGAAGCGGGAGTACCCGAGCAGTACTTC. Its translation is CASSLEAGVPEQYF.

J is TRBJ1-4 and V is TRBV7-9; D may be TRBD1 (5 bases). Trimming took off 2 bases at V and 8 bases at J, with 12 bases between the two ends. The CDR3 consists of 14 residues. Germline V gives CDR1 SEHNR, CDR2 FQNEAQ (reference sequence). CDR3 DNA: TGTGCCAGCAGCTTACAGGGTATAGAGGAAAAACTGTTTTTT. This sequence encodes CASSLQGIEEKLFF. The full variable domain, completed using reference TRBV7-9 and TRBJ1-4, is DTGVSQNPRHKITKRGQNVTFRCDPISEHNRLYWYRQTLGQGPEFLTYFQNEAQLEKSRLLSDRFSAERPKGSFSTLEIQRTEQGDSAMYLCASSLQGIEEKLFFGSGTQLSVL.

V is TRBV5-4 and J is TRBJ2-5; D is perhaps TRBD2 (6 bases). V lost 9 bases, J lost 5 bases, and 20 bases lay in between. The germline V gene has CDR1 SGHNT and CDR2 YYREEE (reference sequence). The CDR3 length is 14 residues. The CDR3 nucleotides are TGTGCCACCCGACTTGCGGGGACGTCTGAGACCCAGTACTTC. Its protein is CATRLAGTSETQYF.

This sequence joins TRBV9 and TRBJ2-2; 9 bases are shared with TRBD1. This CDR3 has 15 residues. Germline CDR1 reads SGDLS; CDR2 reads YYNGEE. With V trimmed by 3 bases and J by 5 bases, 5 bases remained unmatched. The CDR3 sequence: CASSEGTGWTGELFF. For the CDR3, the DNA is TGTGCCAGCAGCGAAGGGACAGGGTGGACCGGGGAGCTGTTTTTT. The full variable domain, its missing parts supplied by reference TRBV9 and TRBJ2-2, is DSGVTQTPKHLITATGQRVTLRCSPRSGDLSVYWYQQSLDQGLQFLIQYYNGEERAKGNILERFSAQQFPDLHSELNLSSLELGDSALYFCASSEGTGWTGELFFGEGSRLTVL.

This clone has ten or more counts. The V call is TRBV5-4, the J call TRBJ2-7; 10 positions agree with TRBD1. V trimming: 3 bases; J trimming: 5 bases; junction bases outside the gene matches: 8. This CDR3 has 15 amino acids. Germline V gene data show CDR1 as SGHNT and CDR2 as YYREEE (reference sequence). The CDR3 DNA is TGTGCCAGCAGCTCCAAGGGACAGGGGTTCAACGAGCAGTACTTC. It encodes CASSSKGQGFNEQYF.

The chain recombines TRBV19 with TRBJ1-5; 11 nucleotides align to TRBD1. The germline V gene has CDR1 LNHDA and CDR2 SQIVND (reference sequence). CDR3 length equals 16 residues. V lost 5 bases to trimming and J lost 3 bases; unmatched junction nucleotides: 6. The CDR3 reads CASSPGQGGFNQPQHF. CDR3 bases: TGTGCCAGTAGTCCGGGACAGGGGGGATTCAATCAGCCCCAGCATTTT.

This clone has more than one count but fewer than ten. The J gene is TRBJ1-1, the V gene TRBV18; 8 bases are a match to TRBD1. Trimming removed 2 bases from V and 5 bases from J; junction bases left unmatched: 4. There are 14 residues in the CDR3. The germline CDR1 and CDR2 sequences are KGHSH and LQKENI. CDR3 residues: CASSPRQGRTEAFF. Written as DNA, the CDR3 is TGTGCCAGCTCACCAAGACAGGGGCGGACTGAAGCTTTCTTT.

This chain joins TRBV11-2 and TRBJ1-2, with a tentative D call TRBD1 (6 bases). The V gene's germline CDR1 is SGHAT and CDR2 FQNNGV. This CDR3 is 16 amino acids long. Trimming shortened V by 5 bases and J by 2 bases, and 18 bases separated the two germline ends. The CDR3 DNA reads as TGTGCCAGCAGCGTGGCTGGAAAAAGGGGGAACTATGGCTACACCTTC. It codes for CASSVAGKRGNYGYTF.

The chain combines TRBV3-1 (or the pseudogene TRBV3-2) with TRBJ2-1; 10 bases match TRBD1. The CDR3 extends over 15 amino acids. The V and J ends lost 4 bases and 4 bases, in that order; junction bases with no gene match: 4. CDR1 is LGHDT and CDR2 is YNNKEL in the germline V gene (reference sequence). The CDR3 coding sequence is TGTGCCAGCAGCCTGGGACAGGGGCGATACAATGAGCAGTTCTTC. It translates to CASSLGQGRYNEQFF.

CDR3 in DNA: TGTGCCATCAGTGAGCGACTAGCGGGAGGCCCAGATACGCAGTATTTT. Its translation is CAISERLAGGPDTQYF. The V call is TRBV10-3, the J call TRBJ2-3; the match to TRBD2 covers 13 bases. Germline CDR1 ENHRY, CDR2 SYGVKD. The V segment lost 2 bases and the J segment 4 bases; nucleotides outside the gene matches: 3. This CDR3 has 16 amino acids.

As for this clone: The junction departs from germline at one end; a sequencing error may be responsible. V and J are TRBV27 and TRBJ2-4, with D tentatively TRBD1 (7 bases). This CDR3 comprises 12 residues. CDR1 is MNHEY and CDR2 is SMNVEV in the germline V gene (reference sequence). For the CDR3, the DNA is TGTGCCAGCACCAGGAGGGACAGCGCCGGGGACTTC. Translation: CASTRRDSAGDF.

CDR3 nucleotide sequence: TGTGCCAGCAGCGGGTCTAGCCAAGAGACCCAGTACTTC. Its translation is CASSGSSQETQYF. The chain combines TRBV7-9 with TRBJ2-5; D unclear. Germline V gives CDR1 SEHNR, CDR2 FQNEAQ (reference sequence). The CDR3 totals 13 residues. Trimming stripped 5 bases from V and 1 base from J, with 8 bases between.

This clone was detected only a few times. The chain has TRBV5-1 and TRBJ2-5; D remains ambiguous. Germline assignment: CDR1 SGHRS and CDR2 YFSETQ. The V and J ends lost 0 bases and 5 bases respectively, with 5 bases between them. This CDR3 region has 12 residues. The CDR3 nucleotides read TGCGCCAGCAGCTTGGTCCGGGAGACCCAGTACTTC. Protein product: CASSLVRETQYF.